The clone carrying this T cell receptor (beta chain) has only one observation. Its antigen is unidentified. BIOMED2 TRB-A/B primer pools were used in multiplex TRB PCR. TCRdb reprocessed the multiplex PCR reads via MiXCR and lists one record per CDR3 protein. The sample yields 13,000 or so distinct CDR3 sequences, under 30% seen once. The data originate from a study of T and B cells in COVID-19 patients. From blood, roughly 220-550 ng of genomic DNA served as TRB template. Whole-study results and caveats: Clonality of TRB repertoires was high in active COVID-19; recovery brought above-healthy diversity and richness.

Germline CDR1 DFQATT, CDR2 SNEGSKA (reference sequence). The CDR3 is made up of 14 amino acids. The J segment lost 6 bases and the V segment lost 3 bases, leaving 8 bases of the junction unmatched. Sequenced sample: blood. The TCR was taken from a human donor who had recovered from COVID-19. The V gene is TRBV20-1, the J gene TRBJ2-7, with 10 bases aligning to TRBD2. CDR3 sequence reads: CSASSLASGSEQYF. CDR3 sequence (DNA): TGCAGTGCTAGCAGCCTCGCTAGCGGGAGCGAGCAGTACTTC.